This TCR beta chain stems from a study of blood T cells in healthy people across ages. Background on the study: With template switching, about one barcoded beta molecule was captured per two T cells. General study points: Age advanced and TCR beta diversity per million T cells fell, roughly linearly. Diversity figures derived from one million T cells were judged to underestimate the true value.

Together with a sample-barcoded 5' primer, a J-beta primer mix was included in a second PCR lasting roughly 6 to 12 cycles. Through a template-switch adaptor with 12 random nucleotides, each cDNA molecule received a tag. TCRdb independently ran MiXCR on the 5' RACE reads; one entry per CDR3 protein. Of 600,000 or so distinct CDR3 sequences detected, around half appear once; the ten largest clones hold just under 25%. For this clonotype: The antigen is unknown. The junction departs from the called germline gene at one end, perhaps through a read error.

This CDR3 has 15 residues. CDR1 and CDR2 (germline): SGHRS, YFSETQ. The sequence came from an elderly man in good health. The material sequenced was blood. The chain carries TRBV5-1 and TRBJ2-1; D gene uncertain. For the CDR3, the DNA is TGCGCCAGCAGCCAGGACGGAAGCTCCTACAATGGGCAGTTCTTC. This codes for CASSQDGSSYNGQFF.